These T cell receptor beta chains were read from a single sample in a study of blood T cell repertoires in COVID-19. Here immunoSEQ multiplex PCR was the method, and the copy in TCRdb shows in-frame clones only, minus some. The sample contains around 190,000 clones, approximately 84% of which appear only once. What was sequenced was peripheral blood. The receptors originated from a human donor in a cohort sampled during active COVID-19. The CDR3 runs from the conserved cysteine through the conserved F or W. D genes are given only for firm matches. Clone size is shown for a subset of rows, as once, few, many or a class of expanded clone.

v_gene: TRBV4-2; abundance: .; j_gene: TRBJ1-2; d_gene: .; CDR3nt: TGTGCCAGCAGCCAAGAGTGGCCGGGGGGCGCGAGGGGCTACACCTTC; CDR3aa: CASSQEWPGGARGYTF
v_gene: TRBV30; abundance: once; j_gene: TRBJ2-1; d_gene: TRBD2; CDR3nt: TGTGCCTGGAGTTCTCTCGAGACTAGCGGGGGGGCCTACAATGAGCAGTTCTTC; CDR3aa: CAWSSLETSGGAYNEQFF
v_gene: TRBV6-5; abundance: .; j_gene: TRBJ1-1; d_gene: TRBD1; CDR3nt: TGTGCCAGCAGTATTCGACAGGGGTTGGGAACTGAAGCTTTCTTT; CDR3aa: CASSIRQGLGTEAFF
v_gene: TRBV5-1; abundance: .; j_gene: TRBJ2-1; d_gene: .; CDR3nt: TGCGCCAGCAGCTTGGTCCAGGGATCCTACAATGAGCAGTTCTTC; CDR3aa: CASSLVQGSYNEQFF
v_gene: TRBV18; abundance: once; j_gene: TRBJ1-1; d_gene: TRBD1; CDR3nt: TGTGCCAGCTCACCGGGACAGCTACAAATTACTGAAGCTTTCTTT; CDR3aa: CASSPGQLQITEAFF
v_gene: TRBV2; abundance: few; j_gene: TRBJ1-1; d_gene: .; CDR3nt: TGTGCCAGCAGCGATTCGACAGAGAACACTGAAGCTTTCTTT; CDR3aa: CASSDSTENTEAFF
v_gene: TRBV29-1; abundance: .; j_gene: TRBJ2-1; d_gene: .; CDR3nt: TGCAGCGTTGCTCGTTCGGGCTCCTACAATGAGCAGTTCTTC; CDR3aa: CSVARSGSYNEQFF
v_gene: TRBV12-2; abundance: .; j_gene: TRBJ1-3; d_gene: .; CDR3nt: TGTGCAAGTCGCTTAGCGCCGGGGGGAGCTGGAAACACCATATATTTT; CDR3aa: CASRLAPGGAGNTIYF
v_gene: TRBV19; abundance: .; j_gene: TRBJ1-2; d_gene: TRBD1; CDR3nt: TGTGCCAGTAACACTCCGGGACAGGTCGTCGGTGGCTACACCTTC; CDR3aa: CASNTPGQVVGGYTF
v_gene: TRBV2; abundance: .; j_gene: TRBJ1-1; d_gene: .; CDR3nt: TGTGCCAGCAGTGAAGGCCAGGCGAACACTGAAGCTTTCTTT; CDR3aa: CASSEGQANTEAFF
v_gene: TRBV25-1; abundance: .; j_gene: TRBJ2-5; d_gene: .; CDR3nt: TGTGCCAGCAGCGATATAGGGGTGGGCGAGACCCAGTACTTC; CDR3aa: CASSDIGVGETQYF
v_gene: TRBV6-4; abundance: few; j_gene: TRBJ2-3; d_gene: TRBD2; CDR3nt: TGTGCCAGCAGTCGGGGGGTACGGGACACAGATACGCAGTATTTT; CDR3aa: CASSRGVRDTDTQYF
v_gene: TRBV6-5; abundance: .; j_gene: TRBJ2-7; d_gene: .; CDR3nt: TGTGCCAGCAGGTCAATCGGGACCTACGAGCAGTACTTC; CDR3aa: CASRSIGTYEQYF
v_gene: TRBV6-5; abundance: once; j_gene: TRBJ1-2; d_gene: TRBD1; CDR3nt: TGTGCCAGCAGATTCGGGACAGGGGATGGCTACACCTTC; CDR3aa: CASRFGTGDGYTF
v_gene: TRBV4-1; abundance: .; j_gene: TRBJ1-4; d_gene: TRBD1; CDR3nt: TGCGCCAGCAGCCTGACAGGGGAAAAACTGTTTTTT; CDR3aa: CASSLTGEKLFF
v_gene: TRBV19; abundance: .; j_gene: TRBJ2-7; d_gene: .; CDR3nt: TGTGCCAGTAGTATTACGGACAGCCCCTACGAGCAGTACTTC; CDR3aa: CASSITDSPYEQYF
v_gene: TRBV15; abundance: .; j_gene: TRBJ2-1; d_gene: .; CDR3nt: TGTGCCACCAGCAGTGCTAGCAATCCCAATGAGCAGTTCTTC; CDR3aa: CATSSASNPNEQFF
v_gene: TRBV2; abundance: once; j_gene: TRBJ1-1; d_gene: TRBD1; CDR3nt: TGTGCCAGCAGTGGGCCCGGACAGGGCCCGAACACTGAAGCTTTCTTT; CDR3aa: CASSGPGQGPNTEAFF
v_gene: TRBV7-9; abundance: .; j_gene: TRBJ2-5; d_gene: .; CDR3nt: TGTGCCAGCAGCTTCCAGGGGCAAGAGACCCAGTACTTC; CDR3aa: CASSFQGQETQYF
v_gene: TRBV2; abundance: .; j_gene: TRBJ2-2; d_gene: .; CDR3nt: TGTGCCAGCAGTGAGACACCGAACACCGGGGAGCTGTTTTTT; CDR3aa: CASSETPNTGELFF
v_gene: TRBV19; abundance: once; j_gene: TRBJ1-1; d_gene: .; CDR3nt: TGTGCATCAAGGAGAGATGAGGCAAACACTGAAGCTTTCTTT; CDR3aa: CASRRDEANTEAFF
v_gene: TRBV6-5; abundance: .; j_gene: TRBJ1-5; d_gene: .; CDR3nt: TGTGCCAGCACCGGAGGGGCGGCGAATCAGCCCCAGCATTTT; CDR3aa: CASTGGAANQPQHF
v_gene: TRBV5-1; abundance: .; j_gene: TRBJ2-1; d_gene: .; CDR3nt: TGCGCCAGCAGCTTGGGGGTAGCCTATGAGCAGTTCTTC; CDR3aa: CASSLGVAYEQFF
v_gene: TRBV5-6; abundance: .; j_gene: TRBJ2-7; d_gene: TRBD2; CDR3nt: TGTGCCAGCAGCTTGGGACTAGCGGGGGCCGCCTACGAGCAGTACTTC; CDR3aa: CASSLGLAGAAYEQYF